The entry below gives a single T cell receptor beta chain sequence along with its context. The CDR3 length is 13 residues. CDR1 is SQVTM and CDR2 is ANQGSEA in the germline V gene. V dropped 3 bases and J dropped 0 bases, with 8 bases sitting between them. The sample belongs to a study of blood T cell repertoires in COVID-19. Study summary: From T cells, B-cell-depleted T cells, or PBMCs came the material, which was cDNA or gDNA.

Clones were read by immunoSEQ multiplex PCR, and TCRdb kept only the in-frame ones, dropping some. The sample lists tens of thousands of clones, 86% occurring once. The chain recombines TRBV29-1 with TRBJ1-1; D unresolved. The sequenced material came from peripheral blood. The TCR comes from a woman of 80 years or more with acute or convalescent COVID-19. The CDR3 here is CSVEGRMNTEAFF. DNA of the CDR3: TGCAGCGTTGAGGGCAGGATGAACACTGAAGCTTTCTTT. Full variable domain (missing parts from reference TRBV29-1 and TRBJ1-1): SAVISQKPSRDICQRGTSLTIQCQVDSQVTMMFWYRQQPGQSLTLIATANQGSEATYESGFVIDKFPISRPNLTFSTLTVSNMSPEDSSIYLCSVEGRMNTEAFFGQGTRLTVV.